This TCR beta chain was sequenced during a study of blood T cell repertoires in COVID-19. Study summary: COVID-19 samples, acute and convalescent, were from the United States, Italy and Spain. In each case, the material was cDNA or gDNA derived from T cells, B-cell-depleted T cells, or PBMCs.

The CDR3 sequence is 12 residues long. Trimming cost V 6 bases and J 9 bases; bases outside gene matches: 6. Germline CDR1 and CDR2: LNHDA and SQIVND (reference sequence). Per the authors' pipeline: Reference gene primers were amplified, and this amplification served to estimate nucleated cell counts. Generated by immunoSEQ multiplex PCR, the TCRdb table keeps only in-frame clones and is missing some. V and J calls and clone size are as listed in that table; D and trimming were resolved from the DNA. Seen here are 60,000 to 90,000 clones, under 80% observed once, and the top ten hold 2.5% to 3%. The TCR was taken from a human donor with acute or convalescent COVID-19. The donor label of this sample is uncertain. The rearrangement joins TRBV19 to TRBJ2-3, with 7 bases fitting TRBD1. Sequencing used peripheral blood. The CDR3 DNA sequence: TGTGCCAGTAGAGACGACAGGGAAACGCAGTATTTT. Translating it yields CASRDDRETQYF.